A selection of T cell receptor beta chains follows, all from one sample in a study of response to subunit inactivated influenza vaccine. TCRdb used MiXCR to reprocess the RT-PCR reads, holding one entry per CDR3 protein. The table lists 500,000 to 600,000 distinct CDR3 sequences, 11% of them singletons. These data were also filed under a second study, of T cells expressing NK-cell markers.

Material: PBMCs from blood, obtained on the day of vaccination. All receptors come from a man aged 50-59 years who received an inactivated influenza vaccine. Each CDR3 is given with its conserved first and last residue. D genes are given only for firm matches. Only some rows state a clone size, as once, few, many or a class for expanded clones.

clone_size	d_call	v_call	j_call	cdr3_length	cdr3_nt	cdr3_aa
few	TRBD2	TRBV29-1	TRBJ2-7	15	TGCAGCGTTTTCGGTGTGGGTAGCGGGAGTTACGAGCAGTACTTC	CSVFGVGSGSYEQYF
.	TRBD1	TRBV12-3/TRBV12-4	TRBJ2-7	14	TGTGCCAGCAGTCGGGACAGTCCAGCCTACGAGCAGTACTTC	CASSRDSPAYEQYF
.	.	TRBV11-2	TRBJ2-3	16	TGTGCCAGCAGCTTAGGGGTGCAGCTTCGGACAGATACGCAGTATTTT	CASSLGVQLRTDTQYF
.	.	TRBV24-1	TRBJ2-3	13	TGTGCCACCAGTGATAGGTCTACAGATACGCAGTATTTT	CATSDRSTDTQYF
few	TRBD2	TRBV6-2/TRBV6-3	TRBJ2-3	17	TGTGCCAGCAGTGCGGGACTAGCGGGAGGTAGTCCAGATACGCAGTATTTT	CASSAGLAGGSPDTQYF
.	.	TRBV14	TRBJ2-5	15	TGTGCCAGCAGCCAAGGTACAGGGTTTCGGGAGACCCAGTACTTC	CASSQGTGFRETQYF
.	TRBD1	TRBV7-8	TRBJ1-4	17	TGTGCCAGCAGCTCTATCGGGGACAGGGATCGGTATGAAAAACTGTTTTTT	CASSSIGDRDRYEKLFF
.	TRBD1	TRBV20-1	TRBJ1-2	14	TGCAGTGCACCCGGTGGGACAGCTAACTATGGCTACACCTTC	CSAPGGTANYGYTF
few	.	TRBV12-3/TRBV12-4	TRBJ2-7	15	TGTGCCAGCAGTTTAGCTCTAGCGCTCACCTACGAGCAGTACTTC	CASSLALALTYEQYF
.	.	TRBV11-2	TRBJ2-5	14	TGTGCCAGCAGCTCGATGGTCCGTGATGAGACCCAGTACTTC	CASSSMVRDETQYF
few	.	TRBV7-8	TRBJ2-7	14	TGTGCCAGCAGCTTAGCTGGGGGAATAGGCGAGCAGTACTTC	CASSLAGGIGEQYF
few	TRBD1	TRBV20-1	TRBJ1-4	11	TGCAGTGCTAGTTTGAAAGGACAGGGCGTTTTT	CSASLKGQGVF
few	.	TRBV21-1	TRBJ1-2	15	TGTGCCAGCAGCAAAGGAACAGGGGTAGGATATGGCTACACCTTC	CASSKGTGVGYGYTF
.	TRBD1	TRBV4-2	TRBJ2-7	16	TGTGCCAGCAGCCAAGAGGAATCGGGACAGGTCTACGAGCAGTACTTC	CASSQEESGQVYEQYF
.	TRBD2	TRBV10-2	TRBJ2-2	15	TGCGCCAGCAGTAGAGCGGGGGGAAACACCGGGGAGCTGTTTTTT	CASSRAGGNTGELFF
few	.	TRBV15	TRBJ2-7	15	TGTGCCACCAGCAGTCCGGACTCTCCCAACTACGAGCAGTACTTC	CATSSPDSPNYEQYF
.	.	TRBV5-1	TRBJ2-7	16	TGCGCCAGCAGCCCGATGACTTCTGGGGGGTCCTACGAGCAGTACTTC	CASSPMTSGGSYEQYF
.	TRBD1	TRBV20-1	TRBJ2-3	16	TGCAGTGCTAGAGTCTCGACAGGGTCGTTGACAGATACGCAGTATTTT	CSARVSTGSLTDTQYF
few	.	TRBV20-1	TRBJ1-5	12	TGCAGTGCTACCGACGGGCATCAGCCCCAGCATTTT	CSATDGHQPQHF
.	.	TRBV7-2	TRBJ1-2	11	TGTGCCAGCAGCTCCACAGCGTCCTACACCTTC	CASSSTASYTF
.	.	TRBV20-1	TRBJ2-1	16	TGCAGTGCTAGAGAAGAGGAGCCCAAAAAGCCCGATGAGCAGTTCTTC	CSAREEEPKKPDEQFF
.	TRBD2	TRBV20-1	TRBJ2-1	16	TGCAGTGCTAGGAAGGGTGTTAGCGGGGGGTTTAATGAGCAGTTCTTC	CSARKGVSGGFNEQFF
few	.	TRBV12-3/TRBV12-4	TRBJ1-5	14	TGTGCCAGCAGGGGAGATATTAGCAATCAGCCCCAGCATTTT	CASRGDISNQPQHF
few	.	TRBV29-1	TRBJ2-7	13	TGCAGCGTTGGAGGGAGAGAAAAATACGAGCAGTACTTC	CSVGGREKYEQYF
few	.	TRBV7-2	TRBJ2-1	13	TGTGCCAGCAGCCCCGGTCTTAAAAATGAGCAGTTCTTC	CASSPGLKNEQFF
few	.	TRBV29-1	TRBJ2-1	12	TGCAGCGTTGAAGAACCGGGGCCCCGAAGTTTCTTC	CSVEEPGPRSFF
few	TRBD1	TRBV11-2	TRBJ2-4	18	TGTGCCAGCAGCTTAGATCCGGCAGGGGGATTAATCGTAAACATTCAGTACTTC	CASSLDPAGGLIVNIQYF